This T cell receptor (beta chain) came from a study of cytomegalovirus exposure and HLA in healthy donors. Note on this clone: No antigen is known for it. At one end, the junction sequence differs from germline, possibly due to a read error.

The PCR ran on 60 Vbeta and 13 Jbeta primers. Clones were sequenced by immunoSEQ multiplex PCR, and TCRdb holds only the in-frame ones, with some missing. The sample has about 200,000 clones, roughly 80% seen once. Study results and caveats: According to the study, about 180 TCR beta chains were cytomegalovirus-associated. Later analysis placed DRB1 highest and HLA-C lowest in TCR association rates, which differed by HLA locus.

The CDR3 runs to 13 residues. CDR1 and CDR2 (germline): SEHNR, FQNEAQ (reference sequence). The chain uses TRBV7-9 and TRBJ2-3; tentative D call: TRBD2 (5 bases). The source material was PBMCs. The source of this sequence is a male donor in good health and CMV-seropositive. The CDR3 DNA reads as TGTTCCAGCAACCGGGGTGGGGCAGATACGCAGTATTTT. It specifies CSSNRGGADTQYF.